Below, one T cell receptor beta chain is given with its context. The antigen remains undetermined. The sample belongs to a study of shared clonotypes between healthy human individuals. The genomic DNA of each subset was split evenly across several immunoSEQ plates. TCRdb's copy holds only in-frame clones and misses some; the assay was immunoSEQ multiplex PCR. The sample has 450,000 to 500,000 clones, more than 75% seen once. The CDR3 contains 15 residues. V gave up 8 bases and J gave up 2 bases; unmatched junction bases: 11. Germline CDR1 MDHEN, CDR2 SYDVKM. All donors were healthy HIV-negative adults lacking recent acute infections or vaccinations. Whole-study findings and limits: Few donors limited the genetic and exposure-history diversity represented. Sampling used blood alone; tissue repertoires probably differ.

The chain is built from TRBV28 and TRBJ2-7; 8 bases match TRBD1. The clonotype originates from a woman aged 40 to 55 in good health. Some clones in this sample may be carry-over from other donors' samples. The specimen was PBMCs. The CDR3 reads CASASGGTGAYEQYF. The DNA for the CDR3 is TGTGCCAGCGCGAGTGGAGGGACAGGAGCCTACGAGCAGTACTTC.